These 6 T cell receptor beta chains originate from one sample sequenced in a study of OX40 agonist ivuxolimab in advanced cancers. TCRdb keeps only in-frame clones here, not all; method: immunoSEQ multiplex PCR. The sample consists of about 70,000 clones, approximately 92% of them appearing once. This sample comprised CD4+ or CD8+ T cells sorted from blood, obtained in a trial of the OX40 agonist ivuxolimab. These receptors all come from an adult with an advanced solid tumor such as melanoma, head and neck, liver or kidney cancer.

The chain links TRBV5-1 to TRBJ2-5; 8 bases match TRBD2. The CDR3 is made up of 15 amino acids. V lost 0 bases, J lost 3 bases, and 4 bases stayed unmatched. CDR1 SGHRS and CDR2 YFSETQ come from the germline V gene. The chain's CDR3 is CASSLVGTREETQYF. CDR3 bases: TGCGCCAGCAGCTTGGTAGGGACTAGAGAAGAGACCCAGTACTTC.

V gene TRBV9 combines with J gene TRBJ2-2; possibly TRBD1 for D (5 bases). The CDR3 loop spans 12 amino acids. V shed 4 bases and J shed 6 bases, with 7 bases lying between them. CDR1 and CDR2 from the germline V gene are SGDLS and YYNGEE. This CDR3 is CASSQGAGELFF. In DNA form, the CDR3 reads TGTGCCAGCAGCCAAGGGGCCGGGGAGCTGTTTTTT.

This clone was observed a single time. J is TRBJ2-1 and V is TRBV2; 7 bases map to TRBD1. The V and J ends lost 5 bases and 1 base, in that order; junction bases with no gene match: 2. This CDR3 comprises 14 residues. Germline-derived CDR1 and CDR2 are SNHLY and FYNNEI. CDR3 nucleotide sequence: TGTGCCAGCAGTCAACAGGGGTCCTACAATGAGCAGTTCTTC. This sequence encodes CASSQQGSYNEQFF.

The J gene is TRBJ2-5, the V gene TRBV6-5; 7 bases agree with TRBD2. The tail of the sequence fits TRBJ2-7 better, so the J call may be wrong. This CDR3 region has 13 residues. Germline CDR1 reads MNHEY; CDR2 reads SVGAGI. The CDR3 bases are TGTGCCAGCAAGGGACTACAATCCTACGAGCAGTACTTC. Its translation is CASKGLQSYEQYF.

The chain carries TRBV7-2 and TRBJ2-1; D is unclear. V was clipped by 2 bases and J by 4 bases, with 9 bases between them. This CDR3 comprises 14 residues. Looked up from germline, CDR1 is SGHTA and CDR2 is FQGNSA. Here the CDR3 reads CASSLLSGYNEQFF. The CDR3 bases are TGTGCCAGCAGCTTATTATCCGGTTACAATGAGCAGTTCTTC.

This chain uses TRBV10-3 with TRBJ2-1; 10 positions match TRBD2. Germline CDR1 is ENHRY and CDR2 is SYGVKD. V trimming: 7 bases; J trimming: 4 bases; junction bases outside the gene matches: 4. This CDR3 spans 14 amino acids. CDR3 bases: TGTGCCATCAAACAACTAGCGGGATACAATGAGCAGTTCTTC. It translates to CAIKQLAGYNEQFF.